This T cell receptor beta chain was observed in a study of OX40 agonist ivuxolimab in advanced cancers. Clones were read by immunoSEQ multiplex PCR, and TCRdb kept only the in-frame ones, dropping some. The data show about 28,000 clones, around 88% seen once. The CDR3 loop spans 14 amino acids. J gave up 3 bases and V 4 bases, and 3 bases lay outside the gene matches. Germline V gene data show CDR1 as SGHRS and CDR2 as YFSETQ. Specimen: CD4+ or CD8+ T cells sorted from blood, collected in a trial of the OX40 agonist ivuxolimab. The V call is TRBV5-1, the J call TRBJ1-1, with 10 bases lining up with TRBD1. This clonotype was obtained from an adult with an advanced solid tumor such as melanoma, head and neck, liver or kidney cancer. The CDR3 nucleotides read TGCGCCAGCAGCGGACAGGGGGGGTACACTGAAGCTTTCTTT. Protein sequence: CASSGQGGYTEAFF. The full variable domain, rest sourced from reference TRBV5-1 and TRBJ1-1, is KAGVTQTPRYLIKTRGQQVTLSCSPISGHRSVSWYQQTPGQGLQFLFEYFSETQRNKGNFPGRFSGRQFSNSRSEMNVSTLELGDSALYLCASSGQGGYTEAFFGQGTRLTVV.